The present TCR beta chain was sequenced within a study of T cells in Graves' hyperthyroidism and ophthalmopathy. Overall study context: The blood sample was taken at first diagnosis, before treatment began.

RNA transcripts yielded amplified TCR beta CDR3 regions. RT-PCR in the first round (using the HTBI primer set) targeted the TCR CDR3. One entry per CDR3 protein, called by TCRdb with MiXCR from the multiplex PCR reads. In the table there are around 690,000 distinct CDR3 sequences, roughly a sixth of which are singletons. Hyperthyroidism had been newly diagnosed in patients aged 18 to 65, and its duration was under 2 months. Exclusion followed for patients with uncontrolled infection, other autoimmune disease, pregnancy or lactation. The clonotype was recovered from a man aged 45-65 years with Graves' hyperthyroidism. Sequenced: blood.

The CDR3 sequence: CAISEIPRGGNTIYF. The CDR3 bases are TGTGCCATCAGTGAAATCCCCAGGGGCGGCAACACCATATATTTT. The gene calls are TRBV10-3 and TRBJ1-3, with D perhaps matching TRBD1 (6 bases). CDR3 length: 15 amino acids. V was pared by 3 bases and J by 7 bases, with 16 bases between. Germline V gives CDR1 ENHRY, CDR2 SYGVKD.